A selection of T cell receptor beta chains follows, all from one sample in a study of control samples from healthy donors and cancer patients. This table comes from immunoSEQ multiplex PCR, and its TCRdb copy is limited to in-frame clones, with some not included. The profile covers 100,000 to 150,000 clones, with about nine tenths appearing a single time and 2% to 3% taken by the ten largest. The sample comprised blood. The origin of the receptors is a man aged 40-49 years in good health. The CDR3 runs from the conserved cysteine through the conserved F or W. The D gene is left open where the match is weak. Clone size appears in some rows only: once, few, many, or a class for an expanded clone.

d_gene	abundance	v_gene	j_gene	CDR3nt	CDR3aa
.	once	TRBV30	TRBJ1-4	TGTGCCTGGAGTTTAAATGAAAAACTGTTTTTT	CAWSLNEKLFF
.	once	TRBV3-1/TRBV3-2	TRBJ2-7	TGTGCCAGCAGCCAAGTGGCGAACGAGCAGTACTTC	CASSQVANEQYF
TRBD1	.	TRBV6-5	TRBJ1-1	TGTGCCAGCAGATTGACAGGGGGAGGTGAAGCTTTCTTT	CASRLTGGGEAFF
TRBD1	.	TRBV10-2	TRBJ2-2	TGCGCCAGCAGGGGACAGGGGAACGTCGGGGAGCTGTTTTTT	CASRGQGNVGELFF
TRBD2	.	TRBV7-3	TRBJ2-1	TGTGCCAGCGCCGAGCGGGGGGATTACAATGAGCAGTTCTTC	CASAERGDYNEQFF
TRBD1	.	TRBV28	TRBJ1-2	TGTGCCAGCAGTAAAGCCGGGACAGGGGCCGGCGGCTACACCTTC	CASSKAGTGAGGYTF
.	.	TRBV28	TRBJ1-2	TGTGCCAGCAGAGAAGGAGGTTTTGGGTATGGCTACACCTTC	CASREGGFGYGYTF
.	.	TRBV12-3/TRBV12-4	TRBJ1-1	TGTGCCAGCAGTTTAGTGGGGACTGAAGCTTTCTTT	CASSLVGTEAFF
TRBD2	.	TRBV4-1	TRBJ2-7	TGCGCCAGCAGCCAAGACCGGGAGGGCTTCGAGCAGTACTTC	CASSQDREGFEQYF
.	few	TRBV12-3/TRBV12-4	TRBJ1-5	TGTGCCAGCAGAAGGAGCAATCAGCCCCAGCATTTT	CASRRSNQPQHF
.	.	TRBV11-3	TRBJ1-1	TGTGCCAGCAGCTTAGGCCAGGGAGGCACTGAAGCTTTCTTT	CASSLGQGGTEAFF
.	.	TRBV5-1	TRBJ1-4	TGCGCCAGCAGCTTGGCAATCGGCGAAACTAATGAAAAACTGTTTTTT	CASSLAIGETNEKLFF
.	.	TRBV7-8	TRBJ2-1	TGTGCCAGCAGCCAACCGGATCACTACAATGAGCAGTTCTTC	CASSQPDHYNEQFF
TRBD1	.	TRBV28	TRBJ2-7	TGTGCCAGCAGTCCCTGGGACAGGGAAGGGCTCGAGCAGTACTTC	CASSPWDREGLEQYF
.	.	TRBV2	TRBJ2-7	TGTGCCAGCAGTGTTAAGGGGGTACGGACCTACGAGCAGTACTTC	CASSVKGVRTYEQYF
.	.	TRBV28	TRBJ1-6	TGTGCCAGCAGTTGGGGGAGCTCCTATAATTCACCCCTCCACTTT	CASSWGSSYNSPLHF
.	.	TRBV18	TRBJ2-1	TGTGCCAGCTCACCTTTAGACACTCTCGGGGAGCAGTTCTTC	CASSPLDTLGEQFF